This T cell receptor beta chain is drawn from a study of early stage breast cancer tumors. Whole-study findings and limits: In about 90% of the 16 patients, blood comparison separated tumor from normal breast. Commonly generated sequences made up most enriched TCRB sequences shared between patients. Compared with adjacent normal breast tissue, tumors showed 2 to 3-fold greater T cell density and higher clonality.

Produced via immunoSEQ multiplex PCR; TCRdb's table is partial and in-frame only. The table lists 25,000 to 35,000 clones, around three fifths of them singletons. Points on this clone: No antigen is known for it. Other DNA sequences within the sample encode an identical CDR3.

This sequence was found in a person in their fifties or sixties with breast cancer. The sequencing input was breast tumor tissue.

The CDR3 sequence is CASSIGVSGANVLTF. The CDR3 coding sequence is TGTGCCAGTAGTATCGGCGTATCTGGGGCCAACGTCCTGACTTTC. The chain carries TRBV19 and TRBJ2-6, with D unclear. Germline-derived CDR1 and CDR2 are LNHDA and SQIVND (reference sequence). V was cut by 3 bases and J by 1 base, with 7 bases left in between. The CDR3 is made up of 15 amino acids. Filled out from reference TRBV19 and TRBJ2-6, the complete variable domain reads DGGITQSPKYLFRKEGQNVTLSCEQNLNHDAMYWYRQDPGQGLRLIYYSQIVNDFQKGDIAEGYSVSREKKESFPLTVTSAQKNPTAFYLCASSIGVSGANVLTFGAGSRLTVL.